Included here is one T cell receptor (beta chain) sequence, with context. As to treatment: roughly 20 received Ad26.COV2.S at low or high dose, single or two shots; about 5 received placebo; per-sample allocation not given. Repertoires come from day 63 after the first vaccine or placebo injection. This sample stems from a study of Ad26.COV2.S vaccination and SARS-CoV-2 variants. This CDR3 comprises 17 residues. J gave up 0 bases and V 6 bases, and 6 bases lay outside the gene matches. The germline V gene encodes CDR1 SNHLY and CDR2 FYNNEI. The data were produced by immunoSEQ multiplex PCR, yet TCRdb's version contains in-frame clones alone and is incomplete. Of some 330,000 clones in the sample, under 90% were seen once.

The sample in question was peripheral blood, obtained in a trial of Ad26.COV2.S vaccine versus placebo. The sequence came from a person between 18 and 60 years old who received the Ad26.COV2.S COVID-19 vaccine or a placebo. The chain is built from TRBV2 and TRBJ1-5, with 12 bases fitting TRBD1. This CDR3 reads CASRAWDRGLSNQPQHF. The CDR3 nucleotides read TGTGCCAGCAGAGCTTGGGACAGGGGGCTTAGCAATCAGCCCCAGCATTTT.